The 8 T cell receptor beta chains below were found in one sample sequenced in a study of cytomegalovirus exposure and HLA in healthy donors. A multiplex PCR was run with 60 Vbeta primers and 13 Jbeta primers. The assay was immunoSEQ multiplex PCR, and TCRdb's table has in-frame clones only and misses some. The repertoire holds fewer than 120,000 clones, less than 85% seen once, with 13% in the top ten. The material sequenced was PBMCs. The receptors come from a man aged 30 to 45 in good health and CMV-seropositive.

The V and J genes are TRBV9 and TRBJ1-5; 12 bases are a match to TRBD1. Trimming cost V 3 bases and J 7 bases; bases outside gene matches: 5. This CDR3 has 15 amino acids. Germline V lookup: CDR1 SGDLS, CDR2 YYNGEE. CDR3 residues: CASSAGTGGGQPQHF. CDR3 in DNA: TGTGCCAGCAGCGCGGGGACAGGGGGCGGCCAGCCCCAGCATTTT.

The chain is built from TRBV7-8 and TRBJ2-2; 11 positions agree with TRBD1. V shed 7 bases, J shed 7 bases, and the junction held 8 bases outside the gene matches. From germline, CDR1 is SGHVS and CDR2 FQNEAQ. This CDR3 region has 15 residues. The DNA of the CDR3 is TGTGCCAGCACCATAGGGGGACAGGGGGTCGGGGAGCTGTTTTTT. Translating gives CASTIGGQGVGELFF.

V usage is TRBV4-3 and J usage is TRBJ2-5; tentative D call: TRBD1 (6 bases). CDR1 LGHNA and CDR2 YSLEER come from the germline V gene. The V gene lost 0 bases and the J gene lost 2 bases, with 19 bases spanning the gap. This CDR3 spans 18 amino acids. The CDR3 sequence is CASSQEPVGAAPQETQYF. The CDR3 bases are TGCGCCAGCAGCCAAGAACCTGTGGGGGCGGCGCCTCAAGAGACCCAGTACTTC.

About this clone itself: At one boundary the junction diverges from the germline segment, which might be a read error. The chain is built from TRBV14 and TRBJ1-1; maybe TRBD1 (6 bases). This CDR3 is 13 amino acids long. Germline V gene data show CDR1 as SGHDN and CDR2 as FVKESK. The CDR3 DNA reads as TGTGCCAGCAGCAAAGAGGGGGGTCGGGGAGCTTTCTTT. This encodes CASSKEGGRGAFF.

The J gene is TRBJ2-1, the V gene TRBV5-4; TRBD2 matches 13 bases. The CDR3 loop spans 16 amino acids. Germline V CDR1 and CDR2: SGHNT, YYREEE (reference sequence). Unmatched junction bases numbered 8, after V lost 3 bases and J lost 8 bases. The CDR3 is CASSSPTSGGAYEQFF. In DNA, the CDR3 is TGTGCCAGCAGCTCGCCCACTAGCGGGGGGGCCTATGAGCAGTTCTTC.

The count of this clone is one. V is TRBV7-8 and J is TRBJ1-5; tentative D call: TRBD1 (6 bases). V was pared by 0 bases and J by 0 bases, with 18 bases between. Germline assignment: CDR1 SGHVS and CDR2 FQNEAQ. The CDR3 runs 19 residues. The CDR3 DNA sequence: TGTGCCAGCAGCTTAGCAAACCAAAGACAGGTCTATAGCAATCAGCCCCAGCATTTT. It encodes CASSLANQRQVYSNQPQHF.

DNA of the CDR3: TGTGCCAGTAGTCCCCACCGGCGGACGAACACCGGGGAGCTGTTTTTT. It encodes CASSPHRRTNTGELFF. This sequence joins TRBV19 and TRBJ2-2; no firm D call. V lost 5 bases, J lost 0 bases, and 13 bases lay in between. The CDR3 contains 16 residues. Germline CDR1 is LNHDA and CDR2 is SQIVND (reference sequence).

This clone was found a few times. The CDR3 nucleotides read TGCGCCAGCAGCCAAGATTATCTCCCCAGGGGTTCGGGGGCCAACGTCCTGACTTTC. It is translated as CASSQDYLPRGSGANVLTF. The V gene is TRBV4-3, the J gene TRBJ2-6, with D perhaps matching TRBD1 (6 bases). This CDR3 comprises 19 residues. Germline values: CDR1 LGHNA, CDR2 YSLEER. V was shortened by 0 bases and J by 4 bases, with 19 bases between the two germline ends.